The entry below gives a single T cell receptor (beta chain) sequence along with its context. Antigen specificity is unknown. This specimen comes from a study of blood T cells in healthy people across ages. Whole-study results and caveats: The unsorted PBMCs prevented any conclusive comparison of naive versus antigen-experienced cells.

Through a sample-barcoded 5' primer and a J-beta primer mix, a second PCR was run for roughly 6 to 12 cycles. TCRdb reprocessed the 5' RACE reads via MiXCR and lists one record per CDR3 protein. The sample lists some 670,000 distinct CDR3 sequences, about 50% occurring once. Trimming took 7 bases from V and 3 from J; bases not matched to a gene: 11. The germline CDR1 and CDR2 sequences are MDHEN and SYDVKM. The CDR3 covers 15 residues. The TCR comes from a woman of 80 years or more in good health. Material: blood. The chain is built from TRBV28 and TRBJ2-7; TRBD1 aligns across 8 bases. CDR3 DNA sequence: TGTGCCAGCAACCATCCTCGGACAGGGAACTACGAGCAGTACTTC. Translating it yields CASNHPRTGNYEQYF.